The 3 T cell receptor beta chains given below trace back to one sample, sequenced in a study of follicular helper T cells after annual influenza vaccination. Repertoires were generated with immunoSEQ multiplex PCR, while TCRdb's copy carries only in-frame clones and drops some. The profile shows approximately 11,000 clones, 80% to 90% of them singletons. Regarding time point: 2015-2016 season, 7 days after influenza vaccination. Here the sequenced sample was CXCR5+ CD38- circulating T follicular helper cells from blood, taken 7 days after influenza vaccination. Subset defined: circulating Tfh, non-naive CD4+CXCR5+PD-1+ (ICOS+CD38+ or ICOS-CD38-). The receptors shown here come from an adult who received the influenza vaccine.

The CDR3 DNA reads as TGCAGCGTTGACCCAACGGAAAGCTCCTACGAGCAGTACTTC. Protein: CSVDPTESSYEQYF. J is TRBJ2-7 and V is TRBV29-1; D not resolved. CDR1 and CDR2 (germline): SQVTM, ANQGSEA. Trimming cost V 3 bases and J 0 bases, with 12 bases left between them. The CDR3 is 14 residues long.

This clone was recorded a few times. The V and J genes are TRBV7-9 and TRBJ1-3; D remains ambiguous. This CDR3 has 12 residues. CDR1 and CDR2 (germline): SEHNR, FQNEAQ (reference sequence). The V and J ends lost 5 bases and 6 bases respectively, with 8 bases between them. CDR3 coding DNA: TGTGCCAGCAGCCCAACTTTAAACACCATATATTTT. It specifies CASSPTLNTIYF.

This clone was seen a single time. The sample has other DNA sequences that encode this CDR3 too. V usage is TRBV19 and J usage is TRBJ2-3; TRBD2 agrees at 7 bases. Trimming cost V 3 bases and J 4 bases; bases outside gene matches: 4. Germline V gene lookup returns CDR1 LNHDA and CDR2 SQIVND (reference sequence). There are 14 residues in the CDR3. CDR3 sequence (DNA): TGTGCCAGTAGTATTAGTCGGGGGGCAGATACGCAGTATTTT. Translation: CASSISRGADTQYF. Full variable domain (missing parts from reference TRBV19 and TRBJ2-3): DGGITQSPKYLFRKEGQNVTLSCEQNLNHDAMYWYRQDPGQGLRLIYYSQIVNDFQKGDIAEGYSVSREKKESFPLTVTSAQKNPTAFYLCASSISRGADTQYFGPGTRLTVL.